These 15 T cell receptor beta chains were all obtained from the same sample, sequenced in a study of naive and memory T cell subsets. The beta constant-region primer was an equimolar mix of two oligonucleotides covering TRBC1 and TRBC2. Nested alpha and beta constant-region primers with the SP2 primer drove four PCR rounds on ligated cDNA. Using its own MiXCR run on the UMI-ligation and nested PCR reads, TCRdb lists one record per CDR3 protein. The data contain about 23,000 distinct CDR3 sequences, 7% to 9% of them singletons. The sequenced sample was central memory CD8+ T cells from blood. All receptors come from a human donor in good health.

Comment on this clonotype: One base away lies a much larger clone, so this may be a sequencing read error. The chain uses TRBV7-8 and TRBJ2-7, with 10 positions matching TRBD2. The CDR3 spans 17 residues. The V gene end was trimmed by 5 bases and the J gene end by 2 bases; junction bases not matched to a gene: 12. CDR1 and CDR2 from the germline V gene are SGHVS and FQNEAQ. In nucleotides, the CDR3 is TGTGCCAGCAGCCCTAGCCTAGCGGGAGAGACCACCTACGAGCAGTACTTC. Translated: CASSPSLAGETTYEQYF.

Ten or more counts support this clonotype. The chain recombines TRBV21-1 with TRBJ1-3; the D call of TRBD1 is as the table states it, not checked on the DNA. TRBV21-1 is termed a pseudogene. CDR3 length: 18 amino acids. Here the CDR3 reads CASLSFGIWGVSGNTIYF. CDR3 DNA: TGTGCCAGCCTTTCTTTCGGAATCTGGGGGGTCTCTGGAAACACCATATATTTT.

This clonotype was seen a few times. CDR3 bases: TGTGCCAGCAGTCGGCGAGCGGCCCACAGGGGACCTTACAATGAGCAGTTCTTC. Translating gives CASSRRAAHRGPYNEQFF. This sequence joins TRBV9 and TRBJ2-1; 7 bases align to TRBD1. V shed 5 bases, J shed 4 bases, and the junction held 18 bases outside the gene matches. In germline, CDR1 is SGDLS, CDR2 YYNGEE. CDR3 size: 18 residues.

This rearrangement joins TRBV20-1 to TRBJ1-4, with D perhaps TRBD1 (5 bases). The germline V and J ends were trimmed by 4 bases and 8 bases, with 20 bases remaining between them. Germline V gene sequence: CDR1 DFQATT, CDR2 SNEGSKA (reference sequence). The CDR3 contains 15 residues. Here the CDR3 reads CSANGPGLRQEKLFF. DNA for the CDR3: TGCAGTGCTAATGGACCGGGACTGCGGCAGGAAAAACTGTTTTTT.

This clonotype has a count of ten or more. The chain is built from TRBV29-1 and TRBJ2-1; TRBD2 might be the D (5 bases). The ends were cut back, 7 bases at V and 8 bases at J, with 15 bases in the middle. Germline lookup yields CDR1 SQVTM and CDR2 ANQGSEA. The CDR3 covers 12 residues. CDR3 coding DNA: TGCAGCGCCTTTCTAGCAAGGGATGAGCAGTTCTTC. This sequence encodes CSAFLARDEQFF.

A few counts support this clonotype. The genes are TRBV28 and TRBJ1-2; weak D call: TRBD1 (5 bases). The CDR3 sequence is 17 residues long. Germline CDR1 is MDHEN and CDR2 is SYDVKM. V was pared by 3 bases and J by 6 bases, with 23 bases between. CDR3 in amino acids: CASSFPSLGVRDDGYTF. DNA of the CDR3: TGTGCCAGCAGTTTCCCGAGTTTGGGGGTACGAGATGATGGCTACACCTTC.

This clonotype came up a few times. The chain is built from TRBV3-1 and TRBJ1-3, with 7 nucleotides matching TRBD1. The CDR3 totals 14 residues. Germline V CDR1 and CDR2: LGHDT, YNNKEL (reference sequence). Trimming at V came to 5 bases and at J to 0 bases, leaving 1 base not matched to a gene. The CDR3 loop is CASSGQDSGNTIYF. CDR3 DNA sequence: TGTGCCAGCAGCGGACAGGACTCTGGAAACACCATATATTTT. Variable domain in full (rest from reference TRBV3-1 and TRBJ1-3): DTAVSQTPKYLVTQMGNDKSIKCEQNLGHDTMYWYKQDSKKFLKIMFSYNNKELIINETVPNRFSPKSPDKAHLNLHINSLELGDSAVYFCASSGQDSGNTIYFGEGSWLTVV.

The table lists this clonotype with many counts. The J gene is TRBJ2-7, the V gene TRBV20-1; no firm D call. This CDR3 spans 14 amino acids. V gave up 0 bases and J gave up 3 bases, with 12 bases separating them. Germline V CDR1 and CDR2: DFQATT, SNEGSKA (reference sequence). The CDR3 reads CSARDGTRDYEQYF. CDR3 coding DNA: TGCAGTGCTAGAGATGGAACCAGAGACTACGAGCAGTACTTC.

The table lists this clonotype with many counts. Here the CDR3 DNA reads TGTGCCAGCAGCGAGCGAATATACAATGAGCAGTTCTTC. This gives the protein CASSERIYNEQFF. The chain combines TRBV7-6 with TRBJ2-1; D is undetermined. CDR1 and CDR2 (germline): SGHVS, FNYEAQ. The length of the CDR3 is 13 residues. V lost 5 bases and J 4 bases, leaving 9 bases between the germline ends. Filled out from reference TRBV7-6 and TRBJ2-1, the complete variable domain reads GAGVSQSPRYKVTKRGQDVALRCDPISGHVSLYWYRQALGQGPEFLTYFNYEAQQDKSGLPNDRFSAERPEGSISTLTIQRTEQRDSAMYRCASSERIYNEQFFGPGTRLTVL.

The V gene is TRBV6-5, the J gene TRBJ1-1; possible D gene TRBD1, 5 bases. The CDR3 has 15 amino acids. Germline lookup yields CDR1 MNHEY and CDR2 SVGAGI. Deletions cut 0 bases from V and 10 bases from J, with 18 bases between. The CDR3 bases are TGTGCCAGCAGTTACTCAGGGGACGTCTCGAATGGAGCTTTCTTT. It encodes CASSYSGDVSNGAFF.

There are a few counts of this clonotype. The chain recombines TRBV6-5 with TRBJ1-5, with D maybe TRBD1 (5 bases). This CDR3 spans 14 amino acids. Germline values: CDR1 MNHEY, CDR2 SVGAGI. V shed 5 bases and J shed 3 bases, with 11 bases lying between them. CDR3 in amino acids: CASSPARANQPQHF. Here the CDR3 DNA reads TGTGCCAGCAGTCCCGCCAGGGCCAATCAGCCCCAGCATTTT.

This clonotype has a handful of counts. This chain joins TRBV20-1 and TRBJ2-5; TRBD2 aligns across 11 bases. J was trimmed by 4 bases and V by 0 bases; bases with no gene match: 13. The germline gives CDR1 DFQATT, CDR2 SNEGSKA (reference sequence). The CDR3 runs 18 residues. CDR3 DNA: TGCAGTGCTAGAGATCTGGTAACTAGCGGGAGTATCGCAGAGACCCAGTACTTC. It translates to CSARDLVTSGSIAETQYF.

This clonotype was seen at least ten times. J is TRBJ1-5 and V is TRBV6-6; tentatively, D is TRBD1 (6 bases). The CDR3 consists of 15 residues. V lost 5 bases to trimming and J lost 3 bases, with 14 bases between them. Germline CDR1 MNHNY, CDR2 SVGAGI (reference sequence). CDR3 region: CASSITDSFNQPQHF. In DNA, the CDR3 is TGTGCCAGCAGTATAACGGACAGTTTCAATCAGCCCCAGCATTTT.

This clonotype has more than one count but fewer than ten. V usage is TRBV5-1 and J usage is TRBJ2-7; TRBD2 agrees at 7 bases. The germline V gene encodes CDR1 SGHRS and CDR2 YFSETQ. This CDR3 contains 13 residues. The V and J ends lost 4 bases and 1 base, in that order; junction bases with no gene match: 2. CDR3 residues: CASSTAGSYEQYF. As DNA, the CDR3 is TGCGCCAGCAGCACAGCGGGGTCCTACGAGCAGTACTTC. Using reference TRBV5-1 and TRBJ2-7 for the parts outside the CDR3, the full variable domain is KAGVTQTPRYLIKTRGQQVTLSCSPISGHRSVSWYQQTPGQGLQFLFEYFSETQRNKGNFPGRFSGRQFSNSRSEMNVSTLELGDSALYLCASSTAGSYEQYFGPGTRLTVT.

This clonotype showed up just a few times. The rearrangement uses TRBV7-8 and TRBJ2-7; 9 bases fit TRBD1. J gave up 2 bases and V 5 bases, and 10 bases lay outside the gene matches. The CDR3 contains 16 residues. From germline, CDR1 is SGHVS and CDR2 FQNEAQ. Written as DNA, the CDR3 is TGTGCCAGCAGCCCAGCAATGGGACAGGGCACCTACGAGCAGTACTTC. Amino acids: CASSPAMGQGTYEQYF.